Sequencing of this TCR beta chain was carried out in a study of T cells in Graves' hyperthyroidism and ophthalmopathy. Patients aged 18 to 65 had newly diagnosed hyperthyroidism of under 2 months' duration. As regards this clonotype: What it binds is not known.

Germline values: CDR1 DFQATT, CDR2 SNEGSKA (reference sequence). With V trimmed by 4 bases and J by 7 bases, 8 bases remained unmatched. The CDR3 runs 15 residues. Researchers took RNA transcripts and amplified the TCR beta CDR3 regions from them. The primer set for the first-round RT-PCR of the TCR CDR3 was HTBI. MiXCR was run by TCRdb on the multiplex PCR reads, yielding one entry per CDR3 protein. The table includes 80,000 to 100,000 distinct CDR3 sequences, about 40% detected once. Study findings and constraints: Ophthalmopathy and stable hyperthyroidism were told apart by a 13 V-J model.

The material sequenced was peripheral blood or thyroid tissue (not recorded which). The V and J genes are TRBV20-1 and TRBJ1-6; 9 positions agree with TRBD1. The sequence derives from a woman under 40 with Graves' hyperthyroidism. The CDR3 is CSANTPGQGNSPLHF. The CDR3 region has the DNA TGCAGTGCTAACACTCCGGGACAGGGCAATTCACCCCTCCACTTT.